This T cell receptor (beta chain) was captured by sequencing in a study of shared clonotypes between healthy human individuals. Trimming pared 3 bases from V and 1 base from J, leaving 13 bases between. The CDR3 loop spans 16 amino acids. Germline V CDR1 and CDR2: SGDLS, YYNGEE. The repertoire was sequenced with immunoSEQ multiplex PCR; TCRdb's copy has only in-frame clones and lacks some. This table holds some 500,000 clones, approximately 95% found once. The rearrangement links TRBV9 to TRBJ1-4; TRBD1 is a possible D gene (6 bases). Material: naive CD4+ T cells sorted from blood. Specified subset: CD45RA+ positively selected. The TCR comes from a woman under 40 in good health. DNA for the CDR3: TGTGCCAGCAGCGCATACAGGGTAGAAACTAATGAAAAACTGTTTTTT. Its protein product is CASSAYRVETNEKLFF. The full variable domain, in which reference TRBV9 and TRBJ1-4 provide the parts outside the CDR3, is DSGVTQTPKHLITATGQRVTLRCSPRSGDLSVYWYQQSLDQGLQFLIQYYNGEERAKGNILERFSAQQFPDLHSELNLSSLELGDSALYFCASSAYRVETNEKLFFGSGTQLSVL.